The TCR beta chain under discussion was sequenced for a study of cytomegalovirus exposure and HLA in healthy donors (dated by TCRdb to about 2017). Notes on the research overall: According to an earlier analysis of 587 of the donors, 200 million or so T cells yielded some 120 million unique TCR beta sequences and 276 Gb of sequence data. Roughly 300 gigabases of sequencing data and approximately 93 million unique TCR sequences were included in an early release covering roughly 700 HLA-typed donors. The genetic ancestry cluster associated with self-reported Caucasian donors included 81% of the 300 to 450 genotyped donors. The study aimed to test whether signatures of past pathogen exposure could be identified by cataloging public T cell receptors. Using immunosequencing, the study profiled T cell repertoires from approximately 700 subjects and related those repertoires to cytomegalovirus serostatus. Along with the approximately 700-subject first cohort, a separate validation cohort of around 120 different subjects was used. The study combined high-throughput TCR immunosequencing, statistical association of individual TCRs with disease status, and machine learning to predict cytomegalovirus infection status. A later analysis re-examined previously published TCR beta repertoires from about 700 donors and added high-resolution HLA genotyping to investigate patterns of TCR occurrence. Rather than using new phenotypic data, the later analysis identified candidate immune exposures from TCR beta sequences and from how often those sequences occurred across donors. In an earlier analysis of 587 of the donors, high-throughput TCR beta sequencing was used to judge whether each TCR beta V gene segment behaved as functional or pseudogenic. Alongside the repertoire data, information on donor age, sex, ethnicity and CMV serostatus was compiled. A later genetic analysis took genome-wide SNP genotypes for about three fifths of the roughly 670 donors and used that subset as a discovery cohort. Every repertoire in the discovery cohort had been generated on one and the same sequencing platform. Both class I and class II loci were covered by HLA typing, at four-digit resolution. Typing coverage differed by locus: A, B, C, DRB1 and DQB1 were typed in roughly 620-630 donors, DQA1 in about 560, DPA1 in some 610, and DPB1 in 472. Because of strong linkage in the cohort, roughly five DR-DQ haplotypes were treated as single units for association and clustering. Among 350 to 400 genotyped donors of the cohort, an average of approximately 240,000 unique TCR beta nucleotide sequences were sequenced per donor, roughly 20% of them non-productive. What the research found in general, with its limitations: Because counts were too low, roughly 16 rarely observed V segments, including chromosome 9 orphons, were left out of the earlier analysis of about 500 of the donors. When HLA alleles, especially DR and DQ, strongly co-occurred, TCR associations were difficult to assign to individual alleles. According to a later analysis, parvovirus B19, influenza, CMV and Epstein-Barr virus appeared linked to several top co-occurrence clusters. The 87-base-pair reads could not distinguish some IMGT-functional V segments, including TRBV6-2 and TRBV6-3, so those segments were excluded. A later genetic analysis reported fewer N-insertions in productive TCRs among donors in an Asian-associated ancestry cluster than the roughly 700-donor mean. A group of highly shared sequence variants was considered likely to be a technical artifact of the sequencing pipeline. The presence/absence analyses assumed that sequencing depth was roughly uniform across donors, and that assumption may not be true. The authors suggested that the approach could potentially be generalized to other disease states and immunological phenotypes. In a later analysis, HLA-associated TCR beta chains were found to be more clonally expanded and to have lower generation probabilities than equally common non-associated chains. Broadly in line with IMGT annotations, most TCR beta V segments showed up in productive rearrangements about 87% or about 30% of the time in an earlier analysis of several hundred of the donors. Cytomegalovirus status was reported to be diagnosed by the classifier with high specificity and sensitivity in both the original and validation cohorts. Correlated functional status among segregating V segments might be attributable to linkage disequilibrium, but an unknown experimental factor could not be ruled out. For the cohort, immune exposure information was limited to CMV serostatus. In a later analysis, the rate of TCR association differed among HLA loci, with DRB1 alleles having the most associated TCRs and HLA-C alleles having the fewest. In a later analysis, most CMV-associated TCR beta chains were found to appear HLA-restricted, with HLA associations seemingly driven largely by CMV exposure. A further reported finding was that TCR beta sequences accurately predicted the HLA-A and HLA-B alleles for most subjects in the first cohort. Because HLA typing was unavailable for some donors at each locus, only the typed subset was used in association tests. While some public TCRs were present in many individuals, most TCR sequences turned up only very rarely across donors. The cohort was sequenced for TCR beta chains only, and without alpha or paired-chain data the features that could be detected were limited. V-gene and J-gene trimming of TCR beta chains was associated with a missense DCLRE1C variant in a later genetic analysis, and the association was replicated in an independent cohort. The study listed 164 TCR beta chains as associated with cytomegalovirus. A later analysis associated about 17,000 TCR beta sequences with specific HLA alleles at a false discovery rate of 0.05. Three of the identified cytomegalovirus-associated TCR beta chains were confirmed in vitro to be specific for cytomegalovirus antigens.

The CDR1 and CDR2 encoded by the germline V gene are ENHRY and SYGVKD. At the junction V is shortened by 9 bases and J by 1 base; bases outside the gene matches: 9. From cysteine to phenylalanine, the CDR3 is 16 amino acids long. The retained sequence is limited to the CDR3, 48 bases, with the frame set at the first base. The cohort was made up of about 610 healthy bone marrow donors. At the time of sampling, all cohort members were nominally healthy, though unrecorded immune exposures were likely present. The donor tested CMV seropositive and was one of the 289 seropositive cohort members. Each donor provided a peripheral blood sample, and peripheral blood mononuclear cells were used for TCR beta sequencing. Genomic DNA extraction from the blood cell samples was performed with the Qiagen DNeasy Blood Extraction Kit. Libraries were built with the immunoSEQ multiplex PCR assay. For the multiplex PCR, a mixture combining 60 forward primers for TCR Vbeta segments and 13 reverse primers for TCR Jbeta segments was used. A multiplex PCR assay on genomic DNA amplified the CDR3 region of rearranged TCR beta genes. Amplified TCR beta libraries were sequenced as 87-base-pair reads on the Illumina HiSeq System. Turning to the authors' computational methods: A later analysis tallied around 87 million unique TCR beta chains across the 640 or so repertoires, and about 12 million of those chains were shared by two or more donors. A nearest-neighbor algorithm error-corrected the raw reads and collapsed the reads into unique sequences, merging closely related sequences to remove PCR and sequencing errors. To assign V, D and J gene segments, CDR3 sequences were aligned to IMGT reference sequences. Each retained sequence needed at least a six-nucleotide match to both a V gene segment and a J gene segment. Rearrangements were called productive when the CDR3 lacked stop codons and stayed in frame with V and J; all others were non-productive. CDR3 was defined according to IMGT convention as the region running from the second conserved V-encoded cysteine to the conserved J-encoded phenylalanine. The earlier analysis of 587 of the donors excluded sequences that lacked an unambiguous match to a single V gene segment. An earlier analysis of 550 to 650 of the donors classified V segments as functional when productive rearrangements were above 56.7% and as segregating when the standard deviation between donors was above 5%. A statistical classification framework was built for diagnosing cytomegalovirus status from the catalog of TCR beta chain sequences. A later analysis assigned V and J genes by comparing TCR nucleotide sequences with IMGT/GENE-DB human TR gene sequences. Using the TCRdist pipeline, a later analysis assigned CDR3 sequences along with most-parsimonious VDJ recombination scenarios. In a later analysis, every TCR beta chain was defined by the combination of its CDR3 amino acid sequence and its V-gene family, and reads without a unique V-gene family were dropped. To address suspected cross-contamination and a sequencing artifact, a later analysis removed several hundred highly shared, low-generation-probability nucleotide sequences. A later analysis calculated a clonal expansion index for each public chain from normalized within-repertoire ranks of inferred template counts. A later analysis computed generation probabilities with a VDJ recombination model fitted to out-of-frame rearrangements, and checked the results against IGoR. In a later analysis, hypergeometric tests were used to score TCR-TCR, TCR-HLA and TCR-CMV co-occurrence, with a repertoire-size bias correction applied to TCR pairs. To estimate false discovery rates, a later analysis permuted the HLA or CMV assignments 20 times. In a later analysis, co-occurring TCRs were grouped with DBSCAN, and TCRdist sequence similarity was added when clustering was performed within HLA-allele-positive subsets. Co-occurrence clustering excluded repertoires with fewer than 30,000 or more than 120,000 public chains, plus five with anomalous nucleotide sharing. Held by TCRdb, this immuneACCESS table contains in-frame sequences only and omits some clones. Under half of the omission traces to an unresolved V gene where checked; the cause of the rest is unknown. That table is the source of V, J and clone size, and D and trimming were worked out from the DNA. Across this sample there are roughly 130,000 clones, with about 76% seen only once. Together, the top ten hold more than 6% of the sample.

As regards this clone: The antigen this receptor binds is unknown. No per-base quality is available; no much larger clone lies one base away.

The chain employs TRBV10-3 and TRBJ2-2; TRBD1 aligns with 9 central bases. The sequence was collected from a man aged 35-49 years in good health and CMV-seropositive. The sample consisted of PBMCs. At the DNA level, the sequence is TGTGCCATAACCGGGACAGGGCCCGAGAACACCGGGGAGCTGTTTTTT. This yields the protein CAITGTGPENTGELFF.